This TCR beta chain was captured in a study of T cell changes during pregnancy in multiple sclerosis. Germline V gene data show CDR1 as MNHEY and CDR2 as SVGAGI. The CDR3 runs 15 residues. Between the trimmed V and J ends, which lost 2 bases and 4 bases, there was a span of 9 bases. This clone was detected once. Sequencing was performed with immunoSEQ multiplex PCR; in TCRdb, only in-frame clones are kept and a portion is missing. The table shows 100,000 or so clones, with around 90% occurring only once. The TCR originated in a female donor with multiple sclerosis, enrolled in a pregnancy study. The rearrangement links TRBV6-5 to TRBJ2-6, with a weak D call TRBD2 (5 bases). The sequencing used peripheral blood, collected in the second trimester of pregnancy. CDR3 DNA: TGTGCCAGCAGTTACATGCCGGGAGGGGCCAACGTCCTGACTTTC. Protein sequence: CASSYMPGGANVLTF.